This T cell receptor (beta chain) was recovered during a study of response to subunit inactivated influenza vaccine. TCRdb processed the RT-PCR reads anew with MiXCR; each CDR3 protein has one entry. This table holds 450,000 to 600,000 distinct CDR3 sequences, approximately 7.6% found once. Study-level results: After each seasonal influenza vaccination, few new T cells are recruited, the authors suggested.

This clonotype was counted at least ten times. The antigen remains unidentified. This CDR3 is 16 amino acids long. Trimming took 1 base from V and 1 from J, leaving 12 bases between them. Germline loops: CDR1 SGHTS, CDR2 YDEGEE. The sequencing used PBMCs from blood, collected roughly 24 months after vaccination. This sequence joins TRBV5-8 and TRBJ1-5; D is uncertain. The receptor's source is a man in his fifties or sixties who received an inactivated influenza vaccine. The CDR3 DNA reads TGTGCCAGCAGCTTGATCTCCCTACGGAGCAATCAGCCCCAGCATTTT. This codes for CASSLISLRSNQPQHF.